The entry below gives a single T cell receptor (beta chain) sequence along with its context. This sample was taken from a study of technical replicates of blood from four donors. Sequenced by immunoSEQ multiplex PCR; TCRdb stores in-frame clones only, minus some. This sample has some 50,000 clones; roughly 92% occur once, and the top ten carry roughly 0.22%. Germline V lookup: CDR1 ENHRY, CDR2 SYGVKD. Trimming stripped 8 bases from V and 3 bases from J, with 13 bases between. The CDR3 extends over 14 amino acids. The J gene is TRBJ2-2, the V gene TRBV10-3, with a weak D call TRBD1 (6 bases). This sequence was found in a human donor in good health. The sequenced sample consisted of T cells isolated from PBMCs. CDR3: CAIGGGTHTGELFF. The DNA of the CDR3 is TGTGCCATCGGGGGTGGGACACACACCGGGGAGCTGTTTTTT.